The clone carrying this TCR beta chain has at least ten counts. As yet, its antigen is unknown. This specimen belongs to a study of blood T cells in healthy people across ages. Findings and caveats of the study: Compared with aged donors, long-lived donors showed fewer expanded clones, suggesting selection.

Germline-derived CDR1 and CDR2 are DFQATT and SNEGSKA (reference sequence). With V trimmed by 0 bases and J by 1 base, 5 bases remained unmatched. The CDR3 extends over 15 amino acids. A J-beta primer mix and a sample-barcoded 5' primer were used in a second PCR of roughly 7 to 12 cycles. TCRdb reprocessed the 5' RACE reads via MiXCR and lists one record per CDR3 protein. This repertoire shows 650,000 to 1,000,000 distinct CDR3 sequences, around 34% found once; its top ten account for roughly 13%. The TCR sequence derives from a man aged 18 to 30 in good health. The chain couples TRBV20-1 to TRBJ2-5; 7 bases map to TRBD1. The specimen was blood. The chain's CDR3 is CSARDPDRVQETQYF. The CDR3 DNA sequence: TGCAGTGCTAGAGATCCCGACAGGGTCCAAGAGACCCAGTACTTC.